The present TCR beta chain was sequenced within a study of T-cell reconstitution after alpha-beta-depleted transplantation in children. This clonotype was picked up a small number of times. The CDR3 totals 13 residues. The junction had 11 bases not matched to a gene; V was cut back by 10 bases and J by 9 bases. Unique molecular identifiers were incorporated into the prepared TCRbeta library. TCRdb reanalysed the PCR reads using MiXCR and keeps one entry per CDR3 protein. The data contain about 610,000 distinct CDR3 sequences, approximately 10% of them singletons. V and J are TRBV12-3 or TRBV12-4 and TRBJ1-3, with 8 positions matching TRBD1. The sequences come from PBMCs from the stem cell graft donor, collected from the stem cell graft. This receptor was taken from a human donor who donated a stem cell graft to a child with acute myeloid leukemia. The chain's CDR3 is CATSPGGRGTIYF. CDR3 bases: TGTGCCACATCCCCAGGGGGCCGGGGCACCATATATTTT.